This T cell receptor (beta chain) was found in a study of T cells in localized non-small cell lung cancer. Germline V lookup: CDR1 SGHRS, CDR2 YFSETQ. The CDR3 consists of 15 residues. Germline trimming cut 4 bases from V and 4 bases from J; bases unmatched to any gene: 7. Only in-frame clones appear in the TCRdb table, and some are missing; sequencing was by immunoSEQ multiplex PCR. Of under 150,000 clones listed, 70% to 90% are singletons. Study conclusions and caveats: Adjacent lung held a median around 58 of the top 100 tumor clones. Adjacent uninvolved lung tissue had the highest T cell clonality, exceeding tumor. Multi-region tumor sequencing was not done, so intratumor heterogeneity could not be excluded.

As regards this clone: The antigen remains undetermined.

The rearrangement joins TRBV5-1 to TRBJ1-1; TRBD1 matches at 10 bases. Specimen: peripheral blood, collected before any cancer treatment. The TCR sequence derives from a female donor over 55 with stage I lung adenocarcinoma. Here the CDR3 DNA reads TGCGCCAGCAGCCTAGGACAGGGGGTGGGCACTGAAGCTTTCTTT. This translates into CASSLGQGVGTEAFF.